Listed below are T cell receptor beta chains from one sample, sequenced in a study of blood T cells in healthy people across ages. TCRdb called the 5' RACE reads again in MiXCR, with one record for every CDR3 protein. The data contain hundreds of thousands of distinct CDR3 sequences, 56% of them singletons. The material sequenced was blood. The source of these receptors is a man in his forties in good health. Each CDR3 is given with its conserved first and last residue. A D gene is named only where the DNA matches it firmly. Part of the rows lack a size; the others show once, few, many or a class for expanded clones.

TRBD2	.	TRBV10-3	16	TRBJ2-3	TGTGCCATCGCAGCGGGGACTAGCGGGGGCACAGATACGCAGTATTTT	CAIAAGTSGGTDTQYF
.	many	TRBV15	15	TRBJ2-5	TGTGCCACCAGCAGAGAAACAGGGACTTGGGAGACCCAGTACTTC	CATSRETGTWETQYF
TRBD2	.	TRBV10-3	13	TRBJ2-1	TGTGCCACCCGTGGAGCGGGGGACAATGAGCAGTTCTTC	CATRGAGDNEQFF
.	.	TRBV6-2/TRBV6-3	12	TRBJ2-7	TGTGCCAGCAACCGACTACCCTACGAGCAGTACTTC	CASNRLPYEQYF
.	.	TRBV6-5	16	TRBJ1-2	TGTGCCAGCAGCCCCTCCACGACGGGGTTTAACTATGGCTACACCTTC	CASSPSTTGFNYGYTF
.	.	TRBV11-2	15	TRBJ1-3	TGTGCCAGCAGCTTGGTGGGGCTTAGTGGAAACACCATATATTTT	CASSLVGLSGNTIYF
.	.	TRBV7-8	13	TRBJ2-7	TGTGCCAGCAAGCAGTCGGGCGGCTACGAGCAGTACTTC	CASKQSGGYEQYF
.	.	TRBV6-5	16	TRBJ1-1	TGTGCCAGCAGCCGCGGAGGGGGGGCCGCGGGCACTGAAGCTTTCTTT	CASSRGGGAAGTEAFF
TRBD1	once	TRBV5-1	19	TRBJ2-3	TGCGCCAGCAGCTTGGGGCTCGTAACGGGACAGGGGGCGACAGATACGCAGTATTTT	CASSLGLVTGQGATDTQYF
.	few	TRBV20-1	15	TRBJ2-1	TGCAGTGCCAGGGGTAGGGGCCAGATGGGGGTTGAGCAGTTCTTC	CSARGRGQMGVEQFF
.	.	TRBV28	15	TRBJ2-4	TGTGCCAGCAGTTTACCAGGGATAGCCAAAAACATTCAGTACTTC	CASSLPGIAKNIQYF